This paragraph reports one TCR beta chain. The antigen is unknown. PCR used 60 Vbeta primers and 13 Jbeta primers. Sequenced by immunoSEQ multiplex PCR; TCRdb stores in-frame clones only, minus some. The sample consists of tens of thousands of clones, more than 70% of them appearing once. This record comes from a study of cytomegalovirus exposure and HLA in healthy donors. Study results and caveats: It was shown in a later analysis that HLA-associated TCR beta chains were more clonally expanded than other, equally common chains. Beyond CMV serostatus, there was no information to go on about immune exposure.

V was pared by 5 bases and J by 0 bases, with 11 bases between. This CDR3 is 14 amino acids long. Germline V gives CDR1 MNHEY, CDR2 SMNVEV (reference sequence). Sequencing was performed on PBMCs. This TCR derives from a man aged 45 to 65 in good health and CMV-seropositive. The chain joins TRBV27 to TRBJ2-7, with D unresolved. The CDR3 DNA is TGTGCCAGCAGTACCCTGGGCAACTCCTACGAGCAGTACTTC. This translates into CASSTLGNSYEQYF.